The sequence of this TCR beta chain was determined in a study of B cell selection in AIRE deficiency. Whole-study results and caveats: Healthy Tconv contained roughly two fifths of shared healthy Treg sequences; only TCRbeta sequenced. Shorter CDR3s marked shared Treg sequences, biased toward few non-templated insertions.

The regulatory T cell sort gate was CD4+CD25hiCD127low/negative. TCRdb keeps only in-frame clones here, not all; method: immunoSEQ multiplex PCR. The table lists more than 12,000 clones, about 93% of them singletons. Germline assignment: CDR1 SGHDT and CDR2 YYEEEE. This CDR3 contains 13 residues. The germline V and J ends were trimmed by 0 bases and 5 bases, with 9 bases remaining between them. In regard to this clone: Its antigen remains unidentified.

Sample: Tregs sorted from PBMCs. The clonotype was recovered from a human donor with AIRE deficiency. This chain links TRBV5-6 with TRBJ2-7, with D hard to call. The CDR3 is CASSLEPLNEQYF. As DNA, the CDR3 is TGTGCCAGCAGCTTGGAACCCCTAAACGAGCAGTACTTC.